The rows below give T cell receptor beta chains drawn from one sample of a study of blood T cell repertoires in COVID-19. Profiled with immunoSEQ multiplex PCR; TCRdb holds only in-frame clones, not every one. The sample holds 200,000 to 300,000 clones, approximately 80% seen once. Sequenced input: peripheral blood. The receptors stem from a woman over 75 with COVID-19, enrolled during active disease. Each CDR3 is given with its conserved first and last residue. The order of the fields is clone size, V gene, D gene, J gene, CDR3 DNA, CDR3 protein. A D gene is named only where the DNA matches it firmly. Some rows have no size entry. The others give once, few or many, or a class for an expanded clone.

size: NA; V: TRBV3-1/TRBV3-2; D: NA; J: TRBJ2-7; DNA: TGTGCCAGCATGAAGCGGGACACCTACGAGCAGTACTTC; CDR3: CASMKRDTYEQYF
size: NA; V: TRBV11-2; D: TRBD2; J: TRBJ2-1; DNA: TGTGCCAGCAGCTTACGGCGGGGGGCTACCGAGGAGTTCTTC; CDR3: CASSLRRGATEEFF
size: NA; V: TRBV7-9; D: NA; J: TRBJ2-5; DNA: TGTGCCAGCGGCCATGCGGAGCCGGGACAGGAACTCGCGGGGGAGCCCCAGTACTTC; CDR3: CASGHAEPGQELAGEPQYF
size: NA; V: TRBV2; D: NA; J: TRBJ1-1; DNA: TGTGCCAGCAGGGCATGGGGGGGAGGTTCGACTGAAGCTTTCTTT; CDR3: CASRAWGGGSTEAFF
size: NA; V: TRBV7-6; D: NA; J: TRBJ2-1; DNA: TGTGCCAGCAGCCAGGACAATGAGCAGTTCTTC; CDR3: CASSQDNEQFF
size: NA; V: TRBV5-4; D: TRBD2; J: TRBJ2-1; DNA: TGTGCCAGCAGCTTGTCTACTCTAGCGGGCAATGAGCAGTTCTTC; CDR3: CASSLSTLAGNEQFF
size: NA; V: TRBV7-2; D: NA; J: TRBJ1-6; DNA: TGTGCCAGCAGCTCGCAGACTGAAACTAATTCACCCCTCCACTTT; CDR3: CASSSQTETNSPLHF
size: NA; V: TRBV5-1; D: TRBD2; J: TRBJ2-1; DNA: TGCGCCAGCAGCACAGGACTAGACTCCTACAATGAGCAGTTCTTC; CDR3: CASSTGLDSYNEQFF
size: NA; V: TRBV15; D: NA; J: TRBJ1-5; DNA: TGTGCCACCACCGCGGAAAGGAGTAGCAATCAGCCCCAGCATTTT; CDR3: CATTAERSSNQPQHF
size: NA; V: TRBV3-1/TRBV3-2; D: TRBD1; J: TRBJ2-1; DNA: TGTGCCAGCAGCCATCTCGGGACAGGGGGCACTAGAAATGAGCAGTTCTTC; CDR3: CASSHLGTGGTRNEQFF
size: NA; V: TRBV18; D: NA; J: TRBJ1-2; DNA: TGTGCCAGCTCACCACCGAGCAGGGGCACGAGTGGCTACACCTTC; CDR3: CASSPPSRGTSGYTF
size: NA; V: TRBV6-5; D: TRBD1; J: TRBJ2-3; DNA: TGTGCCAGCAGCTCGACAGGGGGCGCAGGAGATACGCAGTATTTT; CDR3: CASSSTGGAGDTQYF
size: NA; V: TRBV19; D: NA; J: TRBJ1-3; DNA: TGTGCCAGTAGAAGCGGGACATCTAACACCATATATTTT; CDR3: CASRSGTSNTIYF
size: NA; V: TRBV28; D: TRBD2; J: TRBJ2-2; DNA: TGTGCCAGCTTTAAGCGGGAGTTAGACACCGGGGAGCTGTTTTTT; CDR3: CASFKRELDTGELFF
size: NA; V: TRBV28; D: NA; J: TRBJ1-5; DNA: TGTGCCAGCAGTTTACGATTGGTGACAGCCCTCAATCAGCCCCAGCATTTT; CDR3: CASSLRLVTALNQPQHF
size: NA; V: TRBV5-1; D: TRBD1; J: TRBJ2-7; DNA: TGCGCCAGCAGCCGGGACAGCAACTACGAGCAGTACTTC; CDR3: CASSRDSNYEQYF
size: once; V: TRBV10-3; D: TRBD1; J: TRBJ2-1; DNA: TGTGCCATCACCGAAGGAAACAGGGGAATTGAGAATGAGCAGTTCTTC; CDR3: CAITEGNRGIENEQFF
size: NA; V: TRBV18; D: NA; J: TRBJ1-3; DNA: TGTGCCAGCTCAGGGGAGGACGGAAACACCATATATTTT; CDR3: CASSGEDGNTIYF
size: NA; V: TRBV4-1; D: NA; J: TRBJ1-5; DNA: TGCGCCAGCAGCCAAGATTCCGGGGTAAGCAATCAGCCCCAGCATTTT; CDR3: CASSQDSGVSNQPQHF
size: NA; V: TRBV19; D: TRBD1; J: TRBJ1-2; DNA: TGTGCCAGTAGGGAAATCGACAGGGCGGGAGGCTACACCTTC; CDR3: CASREIDRAGGYTF
size: NA; V: TRBV6-2/TRBV6-3; D: TRBD2; J: TRBJ2-5; DNA: TGTGCCAGCGGTTTTGGGACTAGCGGGAGTAAAGAGACCCAGTACTTC; CDR3: CASGFGTSGSKETQYF
size: NA; V: TRBV5-6; D: NA; J: TRBJ1-2; DNA: TGTGCCAGCAGCTTGTCACACGATGGCTACACCTTC; CDR3: CASSLSHDGYTF
size: NA; V: TRBV1; D: NA; J: TRBJ2-6; DNA: TGCACCAGCAGCCAAGATCCCGGACTTCAGAATGGGGCCAACGTCCTGACTTTC; CDR3: CTSSQDPGLQNGANVLTF
size: NA; V: TRBV11-3; D: TRBD1; J: TRBJ1-5; DNA: TGTGCCAGCAGCTTGGGACAGAAACTCAATCAGCCCCAGCATTTT; CDR3: CASSLGQKLNQPQHF
size: once; V: TRBV6-5; D: NA; J: TRBJ1-1; DNA: TGTGCCAGCGTCGGTAGGGGGAGGGGTGAAGCTTTCTTT; CDR3: CASVGRGRGEAFF
size: NA; V: TRBV5-1; D: TRBD1; J: TRBJ1-2; DNA: TGCGCCAGCAGCTTCTCGACAGGGACGTCGGGCTATGGCTACACCTTC; CDR3: CASSFSTGTSGYGYTF
size: NA; V: TRBV27; D: NA; J: TRBJ2-3; DNA: TGTGCCAGCCCGGAGGGGTGCACGACAGATACGCAGTATTTT; CDR3: CASPEGCTTDTQYF
size: once; V: TRBV4-1; D: NA; J: TRBJ1-2; DNA: TGCGCCAGCAGACGACCCGGGACATTAAACTATGGCTACACCTTC; CDR3: CASRRPGTLNYGYTF
size: NA; V: TRBV13; D: NA; J: TRBJ2-7; DNA: TGTGCCAGCAGCTCCTCCAGGCAGGGAACCTCGGACGAGCAGTACTTC; CDR3: CASSSSRQGTSDEQYF
size: NA; V: TRBV4-1; D: TRBD2; J: TRBJ2-3; DNA: TGCGCCAGCAGCCCGGCGGGGGGGCACACAGATACGCAGTATTTT; CDR3: CASSPAGGHTDTQYF
size: NA; V: TRBV7-9; D: TRBD1; J: TRBJ2-3; DNA: TGTGCCAGCAGCTTAACAGGGGGTTCAGATACGCAGTATTTT; CDR3: CASSLTGGSDTQYF
size: few; V: TRBV2; D: NA; J: TRBJ2-3; DNA: TGTGCCAGAGGGGACAAAGGTGCGGCCGCCCGCACAGATACGCAGTATTTT; CDR3: CARGDKGAAARTDTQYF
size: NA; V: TRBV4-1; D: TRBD2; J: TRBJ2-1; DNA: TGCGCCAGCAGCCAAGGGTGGTCGGCGGGGGGGCCGGAGGAGCAGTTCTTC; CDR3: CASSQGWSAGGPEEQFF
size: NA; V: TRBV28; D: TRBD2; J: TRBJ2-5; DNA: TGTGCCAGCAGTTTTGCAGGAGCGGGGCGGGGGACCCAGTACTTC; CDR3: CASSFAGAGRGTQYF
size: NA; V: TRBV18; D: TRBD1; J: TRBJ1-2; DNA: TGTGCCAGCTCACTGGGAAGACCGGGACAGGGGGCTGGCTACACCTTC; CDR3: CASSLGRPGQGAGYTF
size: NA; V: TRBV30; D: NA; J: TRBJ1-5; DNA: TGTGCCTGGAGTGGCGGAGCCAATCAGCCCCAGCATTTT; CDR3: CAWSGGANQPQHF
size: NA; V: TRBV5-6; D: NA; J: TRBJ1-2; DNA: TGTGCCAGCAGCTCCCGCGGGGGGTACAATAACTATGGCTACACCTTC; CDR3: CASSSRGGYNNYGYTF
size: once; V: TRBV7-2; D: NA; J: TRBJ2-4; DNA: TGTGCCAGCAGTTCCTTTCCCCAGGGGGGAAGGAACATTCAGTACTTC; CDR3: CASSSFPQGGRNIQYF
size: NA; V: TRBV2; D: NA; J: TRBJ1-5; DNA: TGTGCCACTACGACAGTCCCCGGGTCGCCCCAGCATTTT; CDR3: CATTTVPGSPQHF
size: NA; V: TRBV6-2/TRBV6-3; D: TRBD2; J: TRBJ2-3; DNA: TGTGCCAGCAGTTCACCACTAGCGGGGGGGCCTTATTCGCAGTATTTT; CDR3: CASSSPLAGGPYSQYF
size: NA; V: TRBV6-5; D: TRBD1; J: TRBJ1-1; DNA: TGTGCCAGCAGTAGAACCGGGACAGGGAACACTGAAGCTTTCTTT; CDR3: CASSRTGTGNTEAFF
size: NA; V: TRBV3-1/TRBV3-2; D: NA; J: TRBJ1-1; DNA: TGTGCCAGCAGCCAAGGAATCAGGGGTGGCACTGAAGCTTTCTTT; CDR3: CASSQGIRGGTEAFF
size: NA; V: TRBV2; D: TRBD1; J: TRBJ1-2; DNA: TGTGCCAGCCTCCCCGGGACAGGGGAGCTTCGGTATGGCTACACCTTC; CDR3: CASLPGTGELRYGYTF
size: NA; V: TRBV2; D: NA; J: TRBJ1-3; DNA: TGTGCCAGCAGTGACAGGGCCAACTCTGGAAACACCATATATTTT; CDR3: CASSDRANSGNTIYF
size: NA; V: TRBV10-3; D: TRBD1; J: TRBJ2-3; DNA: TGTGCCATCAGCAGGGGGCAGACAGATACGCAGTATTTT; CDR3: CAISRGQTDTQYF
size: NA; V: TRBV14; D: TRBD2; J: TRBJ2-3; DNA: TGTGCCAGCAGTTCTAGGCTAGCGGGAGGCACAGATACGCAGTATTTT; CDR3: CASSSRLAGGTDTQYF
size: NA; V: TRBV5-1; D: TRBD1; J: TRBJ1-1; DNA: TGCGCCAGCAGCTTGGGGGACAGGGCGAACACTGAAGCTTTCTTT; CDR3: CASSLGDRANTEAFF
size: once; V: TRBV3-1/TRBV3-2; D: NA; J: TRBJ2-1; DNA: TGTGCCAGCAGCCAACTCGCGTACGGTGAGCAGTTCTTC; CDR3: CASSQLAYGEQFF
size: NA; V: TRBV27; D: TRBD2; J: TRBJ2-3; DNA: TGTGCCAGCAGTTTGTCGGCGGGAGTCACAGATACGCAGTATTTT; CDR3: CASSLSAGVTDTQYF
size: NA; V: TRBV20-1; D: NA; J: TRBJ1-6; DNA: TGCAGTGCTAGTTCCTCACAGGATAATTCACCCCTCCACTTT; CDR3: CSASSSQDNSPLHF
size: once; V: TRBV6-2/TRBV6-3; D: NA; J: TRBJ2-1; DNA: TGTGCCAGCAGTTACAGGTGGGAGAGGAATGAGCAGTTCTTC; CDR3: CASSYRWERNEQFF
size: NA; V: TRBV7-2; D: NA; J: TRBJ2-3; DNA: TGTGCCAGCAGCTTAGTGGGGGAGCGGGGCACAGATACGCAGTATTTT; CDR3: CASSLVGERGTDTQYF
size: NA; V: TRBV11-1; D: NA; J: TRBJ2-3; DNA: TGTGCCAGCAGCCCCCAGGGTGGGCATACGCAGTATTTT; CDR3: CASSPQGGHTQYF